These T cell receptor beta chains were read from a single sample in a study of cytomegalovirus exposure and HLA in healthy donors. The assay was immunoSEQ multiplex PCR, and TCRdb's table has in-frame clones only and misses some. The sample holds a few hundred thousand clones; 90% are singletons and the top ten take just over 3%. The sequenced sample consisted of PBMCs. The receptors originated from a woman aged 30 to 39 in good health and CMV-seronegative. The CDR3 runs from the conserved cysteine through the conserved F or W. D genes are given only for firm matches. Size values are once, few and many counts, or a class for expanded clones, and some rows have none.

cdr3_nt,cdr3_aa,clone_size,j_call,v_call,cdr3_length,d_call
TGTGCCAGCAGCTTGAAGAAACTAGCGGGAGCCACAGATACGCAGTATTTT,CASSLKKLAGATDTQYF,-,TRBJ2-3,TRBV5-4,17,TRBD2
TGTGCCAGCAGCCCCGGGACAGGGAGTGAAAAACTGTTTTTT,CASSPGTGSEKLFF,-,TRBJ1-4,TRBV11-2,14,TRBD1
TGTGCCAGCAGTTACTCGATCGGGAGTTGGACCCAGTACTTC,CASSYSIGSWTQYF,-,TRBJ2-5,TRBV6-5,14,-
TGTGCCAGCAGTGGAGCGGGACTCTCCACAGATACGCAGTATTTT,CASSGAGLSTDTQYF,-,TRBJ2-3,TRBV27,15,TRBD2
TGTGCCAGCAGCCAGCCCGGACTTAAAGAGACCCAGTACTTC,CASSQPGLKETQYF,few,TRBJ2-5,TRBV11-3,14,-
TGTGCCAGCAGTGACTCGCCGTACTCCTACAATGAGCAGTTCTTC,CASSDSPYSYNEQFF,-,TRBJ2-1,TRBV2,15,-
TGTGCCAGCAGTGAAAAAAGGCTATCATACAATGAGCAGTTCTTC,CASSEKRLSYNEQFF,once,TRBJ2-1,TRBV2,15,-
TGTGCCAGCAGTCCTACAGGGGGCGGGAGTGAAAAACTGTTTTTT,CASSPTGGGSEKLFF,-,TRBJ1-4,TRBV6-5,15,TRBD1
TGTGCCTGGAGTGTACGATCGGGGGCAGGAGATACGCAGTATTTT,CAWSVRSGAGDTQYF,-,TRBJ2-3,TRBV30,15,-
TGTGCCAGCAGCCAAGCCGGGACTAGCTCGTACAATGAGCAGTTCTTC,CASSQAGTSSYNEQFF,once,TRBJ2-1,TRBV4-2,16,TRBD2